The clone carrying this TCR beta chain was seen ten or more times. Its specificity is unknown. The entry originates in a study of response to subunit inactivated influenza vaccine. Study-wide points: The authors offered the suggestion that each seasonal influenza vaccination recruits few new T cells.

V shed 4 bases and J shed 4 bases, with 15 bases lying between them. Looked up from germline, CDR1 is SGHRS and CDR2 is YFSETQ. The CDR3 contains 14 residues. TCRdb used MiXCR to reprocess the RT-PCR reads, holding one entry per CDR3 protein. The table lists 650,000 to 700,000 distinct CDR3 sequences, around a sixth of them singletons, with approximately 10% in the top ten. The sequence was collected from a man aged 50 to 60 who received an inactivated influenza vaccine. The genes are TRBV5-1 and TRBJ2-7, with D possibly called TRBD1 or TRBD2 (6 bases each). The starting material was PBMCs from blood, obtained 11 to 12 days after vaccination. DNA of the CDR3: TGCGCCAGCAGCCCAGGAGGGGACACATACGAGCAGTACTTC. Protein sequence: CASSPGGDTYEQYF.